This is a list of T cell receptor beta chains from one sample in a study of memory CD4+ T cells and cytomegalovirus serostatus. Assay: immunoSEQ multiplex PCR; the TCRdb copy retains only in-frame clones and omits some. The data show over 40,000 clones, with roughly four fifths seen just once and roughly 0.59% held by the top ten. Sequences were obtained from memory CD4+ T cells from blood. These receptors all come from an adult in good health and CMV-seronegative. The CDR3 runs from the conserved cysteine through the conserved F or W. A D gene is named only where the DNA matches it firmly. A clone size is listed for some rows: how often the clone was seen (once, few, many), or a class if it is expanded.

size: once; J: TRBJ1-2; D: .; length: 12; V: TRBV28; DNA: TGTGCCAGCAGTCCCCCCAGTGGTGGCTACACCTTC; CDR3: CASSPPSGGYTF
size: .; J: TRBJ2-1; D: .; length: 13; V: TRBV18; DNA: TGTGCCAGCTTGCCAGGGAGGCAGGGTGAGCAGTTCTTC; CDR3: CASLPGRQGEQFF
size: once; J: TRBJ2-3; D: .; length: 13; V: TRBV6-1; DNA: TGTGCCAGCAGTGAAGAGGCAACAGATACGCAGTATTTT; CDR3: CASSEEATDTQYF
size: .; J: TRBJ1-2; D: .; length: 15; V: TRBV5-1; DNA: TGCGCCAGCAGCTTGGCCGGGCAGGGGAGTAGTGGCTACACCTTC; CDR3: CASSLAGQGSSGYTF
size: .; J: TRBJ2-7; D: .; length: 12; V: TRBV10-3; DNA: TGTGCCACGGGTTTGGGCTCCTACGAGCAGTACTTC; CDR3: CATGLGSYEQYF
size: .; J: TRBJ1-2; D: .; length: 12; V: TRBV19; DNA: TGTGCCAGTAGTCCCCGGGGGATTGGCTACACCTTC; CDR3: CASSPRGIGYTF
size: .; J: TRBJ2-2; D: .; length: 17; V: TRBV7-6; DNA: TGTGCCAGCAGCTTGGGGACCCCTTCTGGGAACACCGGGGAGCTGTTTTTT; CDR3: CASSLGTPSGNTGELFF
size: .; J: TRBJ2-1; D: TRBD2; length: 15; V: TRBV5-1; DNA: TGCGCCAGCAGTGTGACTGGCGGGGGGCCTGAAGAGCAGTTCTTC; CDR3: CASSVTGGGPEEQFF
size: .; J: TRBJ1-6; D: .; length: 15; V: TRBV7-2; DNA: TGTGCCAGCAGCTTCCCCGGGACACTCAATTCACCCCTCCACTTT; CDR3: CASSFPGTLNSPLHF
size: once; J: TRBJ1-1; D: .; length: 13; V: TRBV5-1; DNA: TGCGCCAGCAGCTGGACGGAGAACACTGAAGCTTTCTTT; CDR3: CASSWTENTEAFF
size: once; J: TRBJ2-1; D: TRBD2; length: 16; V: TRBV5-1; DNA: TGCGCCAGCAGCTTCTCCCTAGCGGGGTCTTACAATGAGCAGTTCTTC; CDR3: CASSFSLAGSYNEQFF
size: .; J: TRBJ2-3; D: TRBD2; length: 20; V: TRBV7-6; DNA: TGTGCCAGCAGCTCCCCGGGGGGGACTAGCGGGGCGGTGTACACAGATACGCAGTATTTT; CDR3: CASSSPGGTSGAVYTDTQYF
size: .; J: TRBJ2-5; D: .; length: 12; V: TRBV19; DNA: TGTGCCAGTAGTAGGACAAGGGAGACCCAGTACTTC; CDR3: CASSRTRETQYF
size: .; J: TRBJ2-2; D: .; length: 16; V: TRBV7-2; DNA: TGTGCCAGCAAAAGAGGGGCAGGGGCATACACCGGGGAGCTGTTTTTT; CDR3: CASKRGAGAYTGELFF
size: .; J: TRBJ2-3; D: .; length: 15; V: TRBV14; DNA: TGTGCCAGCAGCCCCGGGACACTCTACACAGATACGCAGTATTTT; CDR3: CASSPGTLYTDTQYF
size: once; J: TRBJ1-1; D: .; length: 15; V: TRBV27; DNA: TGTGCCAGCAGTCCCCAGACACCGATGAACACTGAAGCTTTCTTT; CDR3: CASSPQTPMNTEAFF
size: .; J: TRBJ1-1; D: TRBD1; length: 17; V: TRBV4-3; DNA: TGCGCCAGCAGTGAAACGAGAGGGTTACCCGGGACAGGGAAACCTTTCTTT; CDR3: CASSETRGLPGTGKPFF
size: .; J: TRBJ1-2; D: .; length: 14; V: TRBV28; DNA: TGTGCTCTTAAGCAACAGGACCGGAACTATGGCTACACCTTC; CDR3: CALKQQDRNYGYTF
size: .; J: TRBJ2-1; D: .; length: 12; V: TRBV29-1; DNA: TGCAGCGTTGAATGGGCGGGGAATGAGCAGTTCTTC; CDR3: CSVEWAGNEQFF
size: once; J: TRBJ1-6; D: .; length: 14; V: TRBV9; DNA: TGTGCCAGCAGCGTGAGGGAAGAAGATTCACCCCTCCACTTT; CDR3: CASSVREEDSPLHF
size: few; J: TRBJ2-1; D: .; length: 15; V: TRBV7-8; DNA: TGTGCCAGCAGCCCCGTAGGAGGCAGTCCAGTTAAGCAGTTCTTC; CDR3: CASSPVGGSPVKQFF
size: .; J: TRBJ1-4; D: TRBD1; length: 17; V: TRBV4-3; DNA: TGCGCCAGCAGCCAGAATGGACAGGGATTAACTAATGAAAAACTGTTTTTT; CDR3: CASSQNGQGLTNEKLFF
size: .; J: TRBJ1-4; D: .; length: 14; V: TRBV18; DNA: TGTGCCAGCTCACCCACGCCACGGGGTGAAAAACTGTTTTTT; CDR3: CASSPTPRGEKLFF
size: .; J: TRBJ1-5; D: .; length: 12; V: TRBV29-1; DNA: TGCAGCGTTGGACATAGCAATCAGCCCCAGCATTTT; CDR3: CSVGHSNQPQHF
size: .; J: TRBJ2-7; D: TRBD2; length: 15; V: TRBV7-2; DNA: TGTGCCAGCAGCTTATCCCTAGCGGGGGACTACGAGCAGTACTTC; CDR3: CASSLSLAGDYEQYF
size: .; J: TRBJ2-3; D: TRBD1; length: 15; V: TRBV5-1; DNA: TGCGCCAGCAGCAGAACCGGGACAGGGGCAGATACGCAGTATTTT; CDR3: CASSRTGTGADTQYF
size: .; J: TRBJ2-5; D: .; length: 14; V: TRBV5-6; DNA: TGTGCCAGCAGTTCCGTGGACAGGAGGGAAACCCAGTACTTC; CDR3: CASSSVDRRETQYF
size: .; J: TRBJ1-3; D: .; length: 15; V: TRBV2; DNA: TGTGCCAGCAGGCCAACCGTATACTCTGGAAACACCATATATTTT; CDR3: CASRPTVYSGNTIYF
size: once; J: TRBJ2-7; D: .; length: 15; V: TRBV5-1; DNA: TGCGCCAGCAGCTTGGCCGGACCTAACTCCTACGAGCAGTACTTC; CDR3: CASSLAGPNSYEQYF
size: .; J: TRBJ1-4; D: .; length: 12; V: TRBV30; DNA: TGTGCCTGGAGTTTGGAAGATGAAAAACTGTTTTTT; CDR3: CAWSLEDEKLFF
size: .; J: TRBJ2-3; D: .; length: 16; V: TRBV7-8; DNA: TGTGCCAGCAGCTTAGATTGGCGGGGTCCCACAGATACGCAGTATTTT; CDR3: CASSLDWRGPTDTQYF
size: .; J: TRBJ2-1; D: .; length: 16; V: TRBV9; DNA: TGTGCCAGCAACCAATATCCAGGGTCGGGGGCCGGTGAGCAGTTCTTC; CDR3: CASNQYPGSGAGEQFF
size: once; J: TRBJ2-7; D: .; length: 14; V: TRBV6-1; DNA: TGTGCCAGCAGTCCCACCAGCAGGACCTACGAGCAGTACTTC; CDR3: CASSPTSRTYEQYF
size: .; J: TRBJ1-2; D: .; length: 13; V: TRBV27; DNA: TGTGCCAGCAGTTTTGATCGGGGCGGTGGCTACACCTTC; CDR3: CASSFDRGGGYTF
size: .; J: TRBJ1-5; D: .; length: 14; V: TRBV5-1; DNA: TGCGCCAGTTCCACAGGGCCCGATAATCAGCCCCAGCATTTT; CDR3: CASSTGPDNQPQHF
size: few; J: TRBJ1-1; D: TRBD1; length: 14; V: TRBV4-3; DNA: TGCGCCAGCAGCCAAGGGACAGGGACGGTTGAAGCTTTCTTT; CDR3: CASSQGTGTVEAFF
size: .; J: TRBJ1-5; D: TRBD1; length: 15; V: TRBV2; DNA: TGTGCCAGCAGTGTAGGACAGGGGCCTTATCAGCCCCAGCATTTT; CDR3: CASSVGQGPYQPQHF
size: .; J: TRBJ1-1; D: TRBD1; length: 17; V: TRBV4-1; DNA: TGCGCCAGCAGCCAAGATCCGGCAGGGGGTTTGGGCACTGAAGCTTTCTTT; CDR3: CASSQDPAGGLGTEAFF
size: .; J: TRBJ2-3; D: .; length: 16; V: TRBV5-1; DNA: TGCGCCAGCAGCTTTGATGGCAGGACCCCCAAAGATACGCAGTATTTT; CDR3: CASSFDGRTPKDTQYF
size: .; J: TRBJ2-5; D: TRBD2; length: 13; V: TRBV19; DNA: TGTGCCAGTAGTCAACTAGCGGGGGAGACCCAGTACTTC; CDR3: CASSQLAGETQYF
size: .; J: TRBJ1-1; D: .; length: 11; V: TRBV6-1; DNA: TGTGCCAGCAAGGAGAACACTGAAGCTTTCTTT; CDR3: CASKENTEAFF
size: .; J: TRBJ1-4; D: .; length: 13; V: TRBV29-1; DNA: TGCAGCGGTGGAGGTAGGGGGGATGAAAAACTGTTTTTT; CDR3: CSGGGRGDEKLFF
size: .; J: TRBJ2-7; D: .; length: 14; V: TRBV5-4; DNA: TGTGCCAGCAGCCGGGGGAAGGGAGATTACGAGCAGTACTTC; CDR3: CASSRGKGDYEQYF
size: .; J: TRBJ2-7; D: .; length: 9; V: TRBV29-1; DNA: TGCATAAAAACTACGGGGCAGTACTTC; CDR3: CIKTTGQYF
size: .; J: TRBJ1-3; D: TRBD1; length: 14; V: TRBV2; DNA: TGTGCCACCCAGGGGGTCTCTCCTGGAAACACCATATATTTT; CDR3: CATQGVSPGNTIYF
size: .; J: TRBJ1-3; D: .; length: 15; V: TRBV5-8; DNA: TGTGCCAGCAGCTTGGTGGTCAGGGGTGGAAACACCATATATTTT; CDR3: CASSLVVRGGNTIYF
size: .; J: TRBJ2-3; D: .; length: 12; V: TRBV7-9; DNA: TGTGCCAGCAGCCCCAGCACAGATACGCAGTATTTT; CDR3: CASSPSTDTQYF
size: .; J: TRBJ1-1; D: .; length: 13; V: TRBV10-2; DNA: TGCGCCAGCAGTACGGGCCCGAACACTGAAGCTTTCTTT; CDR3: CASSTGPNTEAFF
size: .; J: TRBJ1-1; D: TRBD1; length: 14; V: TRBV18; DNA: TGTGCCAGCGAGGACAGGGGGCTGAACACTGAAGCTTTCTTT; CDR3: CASEDRGLNTEAFF
size: .; J: TRBJ1-1; D: .; length: 13; V: TRBV19; DNA: TGTGCCAGTAGTGTTAAAGGGAACACTGAAGCTTTCTTT; CDR3: CASSVKGNTEAFF
size: .; J: TRBJ2-5; D: .; length: 13; V: TRBV27; DNA: TGTGCCAGCAGTTTAGAGGCGCAAGAGACCCAGTACTTC; CDR3: CASSLEAQETQYF
size: once; J: TRBJ1-1; D: .; length: 12; V: TRBV18; DNA: TGTGCCAGCTCTCAGGTGAACACTGAAGCTTTCTTT; CDR3: CASSQVNTEAFF